The 32 T cell receptor beta chains reported below all come from one sample, sequenced in a study of read filtering for tumor transcriptome and immune sequencing. Molecular barcoded adaptors covering alpha/delta and beta/gamma chains were used on approximately 400 ng RNA. Each CDR3 protein gets one entry after TCRdb re-called the reads with MiXCR. The repertoire includes roughly 93,000 distinct CDR3 sequences, 20% to 25% of them detected once, and 9.5% to 12% sits in the top ten. The sequenced material came from a population of CD138-negative cells sorted from bone marrow. These receptors all come from a donor at least 40 years old with multiple myeloma.

Many counts were recorded for this clonotype. The chain combines TRBV3-1 with TRBJ2-2, with D possibly TRBD2 on 5 matching bases. Germline V gene sequence: CDR1 LGHDT, CDR2 YNNKEL (reference sequence). V shed 4 bases and J shed 4 bases, with 7 bases lying between them. CDR3 length: 13 residues. The CDR3 nucleotides are TGTGCCAGCAGCCGGAGGAGCACCGGGGAGCTGTTTTTT. It encodes CASSRRSTGELFF. Full variable domain (missing parts from reference TRBV3-1 and TRBJ2-2): DTAVSQTPKYLVTQMGNDKSIKCEQNLGHDTMYWYKQDSKKFLKIMFSYNNKELIINETVPNRFSPKSPDKAHLNLHINSLELGDSAVYFCASSRRSTGELFFGEGSRLTVL.

This clonotype was counted ten times or more. The V and J genes are TRBV5-1 and TRBJ2-7; D is uncertain. Germline CDR1 is SGHRS and CDR2 is YFSETQ. V dropped 1 base and J dropped 0 bases, with 5 bases sitting between them. The CDR3 covers 13 residues. CDR3 protein: CASSLSVSYEQYF. CDR3 nucleotide sequence: TGCGCCAGCAGCTTGTCGGTCTCCTACGAGCAGTACTTC.

This clonotype has ten or more counts. V is TRBV28 and J is TRBJ2-1; TRBD2 matches 14 bases. V shed 3 bases, J shed 7 bases, and the junction held 5 bases outside the gene matches. The CDR3 has 16 amino acids. Germline V gene lookup returns CDR1 MDHEN and CDR2 SYDVKM. CDR3 sequence reads: CASSFSTSGGVNEQFF. The CDR3 bases are TGTGCCAGCAGTTTCTCGACTAGCGGGGGGGTAAATGAGCAGTTCTTC.

This clonotype was recorded at least ten times. The CDR3 bases are TGTGCCAGCAGCTTTACCCCGGGACCAAACTACGAGCAGTACTTC. Translated: CASSFTPGPNYEQYF. The gene calls are TRBV7-2 and TRBJ2-7; D may correspond to TRBD1 or TRBD2 (5 bases each). Trimming removed 3 bases from V and 3 bases from J, with 15 bases in between. This CDR3 comprises 15 residues. Germline V gives CDR1 SGHTA, CDR2 FQGNSA. Filled out from reference TRBV7-2 and TRBJ2-7, the complete variable domain reads GAGVSQSPSNKVTEKGKDVELRCDPISGHTALYWYRQSLGQGLEFLIYFQGNSAPDKSGLPSDRFSAERTGGSVSTLTIQRTQQEDSAVYLCASSFTPGPNYEQYFGPGTRLTVT.

This clonotype was detected only once. DNA of the CDR3: TGTGCCAGCACCCTGACAGGGAGGCAGACCCAGTACTTC. This codes for CASTLTGRQTQYF. The V gene is TRBV28, the J gene TRBJ2-5, with D possibly TRBD1 on 7 matching bases. The length of the CDR3 is 13 residues. V was clipped by 7 bases and J by 6 bases, with 15 bases between them. Germline V gene data show CDR1 as MDHEN and CDR2 as SYDVKM.

This clonotype has at least ten counts. The V call is TRBV5-1, the J call TRBJ1-1, with 9 bases that match TRBD1. The germline gives CDR1 SGHRS, CDR2 YFSETQ. The CDR3 is 15 amino acids. The V segment lost 0 bases and the J segment 4 bases; nucleotides outside the gene matches: 4. CDR3 region: CASSLEGQGITEAFF. For the CDR3, the DNA is TGCGCCAGCAGCTTGGAGGGACAGGGTATCACTGAAGCTTTCTTT. Supplemented by reference TRBV5-1 and TRBJ1-1, the full variable domain reads KAGVTQTPRYLIKTRGQQVTLSCSPISGHRSVSWYQQTPGQGLQFLFEYFSETQRNKGNFPGRFSGRQFSNSRSEMNVSTLELGDSALYLCASSLEGQGITEAFFGQGTRLTVV.

In the case of this clonotype: This may come from a read error, since a much larger clone is one base off. This sequence joins TRBV7-6 and TRBJ1-1; tentatively, D is TRBD1 (6 bases). Per germline, CDR1 SGHVS and CDR2 FNYEAQ. The CDR3 is 16 amino acids. Here the CDR3 reads CASSLVGGAGDTKAFF. The CDR3 DNA reads TGTGCCAGCAGCTTAGTAGGCGGGGCTGGGGACACTAAAGCTTTCTTT.

The chain employs TRBV7-8 and TRBJ2-4, with unresolved D. Looked up from germline, CDR1 is SGHVS and CDR2 is FQNEAQ. The CDR3 runs 17 residues. Trimming cost V 5 bases and J 0 bases, with 17 bases left between them. Here the CDR3 reads CASSQTPETVAKNIQYF. For the CDR3, the DNA is TGTGCCAGCAGCCAAACCCCGGAGACTGTAGCCAAAAACATTCAGTACTTC.

This clonotype was observed a handful of times. This chain joins TRBV7-3 and TRBJ2-5; unclear D gene. Germline lookup yields CDR1 SGHTA and CDR2 FQGTGA. V was shortened by 2 bases and J by 3 bases, with 7 bases between the two germline ends. The CDR3 is 13 residues long. Here the CDR3 DNA reads TGTGCCAGCAGCTTATCCTCAGAAGAGACCCAGTACTTC. Translated: CASSLSSEETQYF.

This clonotype was counted ten times or more. The chain joins TRBV12-3 or TRBV12-4 to TRBJ1-1, with D uncertain. V shed 6 bases and J shed 5 bases, with 13 bases lying between them. The CDR3 consists of 13 residues. CDR3 bases: TGTGCCAGCAGCCATGAATGGGTGACTGAAGCTTTCTTT. Protein: CASSHEWVTEAFF.

In its sample, this clonotype was seen a few times. The gene calls are TRBV5-6 and TRBJ2-5, with D maybe TRBD1 (5 bases). CDR3 length: 15 residues. The germline CDR1 and CDR2 sequences are SGHDT and YYEEEE. Between the trimmed V and J ends, which lost 0 bases and 5 bases, there was a span of 14 bases. The CDR3 sequence is CASSLVRGARETQYF. As DNA, the CDR3 is TGTGCCAGCAGCTTGGTACGTGGGGCGAGGGAGACCCAGTACTTC.

This clonotype was counted a few times. This rearrangement joins TRBV4-2 to TRBJ2-1; no reliable D call. V was pared by 0 bases and J by 12 bases, with 12 bases between. Germline V gene sequence: CDR1 LGHNA, CDR2 YNFKEQ. The CDR3 consists of 13 residues. CDR3 in DNA: TGTGCCAGCAGCCAAGATAAAGGTTCGAGGCAGTTCTTC. The encoded protein is CASSQDKGSRQFF.

This clonotype occurred many times. Here the CDR3 reads CASSLHSQETQYF. The CDR3 bases are TGTGCCAGCAGCTTACACAGCCAAGAGACCCAGTACTTC. This chain links TRBV12-3 or TRBV12-4 with TRBJ2-5; no clear D. The V and J ends lost 6 bases and 1 base respectively, with 9 bases between them. The CDR3 sequence is 13 residues long.

Remarks on this clonotype: With a much larger clone just one base away, this may be a read error. V is TRBV6-2 or TRBV6-3 and J is TRBJ1-5; 9 nucleotides align to TRBD1. The CDR3 extends over 13 amino acids. CDR1 is MNHEY and CDR2 is SVGEGT in the germline V gene. In DNA form, the CDR3 reads TGTGCCGGCAGTGGACAGGGGAGCTGGCCCCAGCATTTT. Amino acid sequence: CAGSGQGSWPQHF.

The chain recombines TRBV28 with TRBJ2-3; D assignment may be TRBD1 or TRBD2 (6 bases each). Per germline, CDR1 MDHEN and CDR2 SYDVKM. There are 15 residues in the CDR3. Between the trimmed V and J ends, which lost 5 bases and 4 bases, there was a span of 16 bases. CDR3 bases: TGTGCCAGCAGTCCTTTCGGGGGCCTGGCAGATACGCAGTATTTT. Encoded protein: CASSPFGGLADTQYF.

In regard to this clonotype: This clone may be a read error of a much larger clone one base away. The CDR3 DNA reads TGTGCCAGCAGGACTATTAGTGGAAGACTGTTTTTT. It yields the protein CASRTISGRLFF. This sequence joins TRBV28 and TRBJ1-4; D gene unclear. The germline gives CDR1 MDHEN, CDR2 SYDVKM. CDR3 length equals 12 residues. The ends were cut back, 6 bases at V and 13 bases at J, with 15 bases in the middle.

In this sample, this clonotype turned up many times. The CDR3 region is CASSVQGSSYEKLFF. CDR3 bases: TGCGCCAGCAGCGTCCAGGGTAGCTCGTATGAAAAACTGTTTTTT. The chain employs TRBV5-1 and TRBJ1-4; tentative D call: TRBD1 (5 bases). The V gene lost 4 bases and the J gene lost 6 bases, with 16 bases spanning the gap. Germline values: CDR1 SGHRS, CDR2 YFSETQ. This CDR3 is built from 15 residues.

Comment on this clonotype: A read error may be the cause here, since a much bigger clone is one base away. Without the conserved terminal phenylalanine or tryptophan, this CDR3 likely stems from a read error. V gene TRBV11-2 combines with J gene TRBJ2-5; D remains unclear. CDR3 size: 13 residues. V was trimmed by 3 bases and J by 2 bases, leaving 7 bases between them. From germline, CDR1 is SGHAT and CDR2 FQNNGV. In nucleotides, the CDR3 is TGTGCCAGCAGCTTTGGTTCACAAGAGACCCAGTACATC. This sequence encodes CASSFGSQETQYI.

A word on this clonotype: Given a much more abundant clone one base away, this may be a read error. This chain connects TRBV9 to TRBJ2-5; TRBD2 matches at 7 bases. The V segment lost 4 bases and the J segment 7 bases; nucleotides outside the gene matches: 7. The CDR3 has 13 residues. Germline values: CDR1 SGDLS, CDR2 YYNGEE. CDR3 region: CASSSGVEGTQYF. The CDR3 coding sequence is TGTGCCAGCAGCAGCGGGGTAGAAGGGACCCAGTACTTC.

Remarks on this clonotype: A read error may be the cause here, since a much bigger clone is one base away. For the CDR3, the DNA is TGTGCCAGTAGCAGGACAGCGGAGGATTCACCCCTCCACTTT. It translates to CASSRTAEDSPLHF. This chain joins TRBV19 and TRBJ1-6, with D possibly matching TRBD1 (6 bases). The V gene's germline CDR1 is LNHDA and CDR2 SQIVND (reference sequence). The CDR3 has 14 residues. V lost 6 bases to trimming and J lost 8 bases, with 14 bases between them.

The sample holds a few counts of this clonotype. V and J are TRBV29-1 and TRBJ2-6, with D tentatively TRBD1 or TRBD2 (5 bases each). This CDR3 has 16 residues. Trimming removed 5 bases from V and 1 base from J, with 15 bases in between. The germline gives CDR1 SQVTM, CDR2 ANQGSEA. The CDR3 loop is CSVSGTPGSGANVLTF. CDR3 nucleotide sequence: TGCAGCGTTTCAGGGACCCCAGGGTCTGGGGCCAACGTCCTGACTTTC.

Concerning this clonotype itself: Given a much more abundant clone one base away, this may be a read error. J is TRBJ1-1 and V is TRBV2; D is uncertain. Trimming took off 3 bases at V and 9 bases at J, with 8 bases between the two ends. Germline V CDR1 and CDR2: SNHLY, FYNNEI. There are 11 residues in the CDR3. The CDR3 DNA follows: TGTGCCAGCAGTGAGAGGACTCAAGCTTTCTTT. Translating gives CASSERTQAFF.

The chain uses TRBV12-3 or TRBV12-4 and TRBJ1-2; D gene uncertain. The CDR3 length is 12 residues. Between the trimmed V and J ends, which lost 5 bases and 4 bases, there was a span of 8 bases. The DNA of the CDR3 is TGTGCCAGCAGTGCCCGTGGCTATGGCTACACCTTC. It encodes CASSARGYGYTF.

Notes on this clonotype: This may arise from a read error, as a much more abundant clone is one base away. The chain links TRBV2 to TRBJ1-1; no clear D gene. V was shortened by 9 bases and J by 1 base, with 9 bases between the two germline ends. The CDR3 length is 12 residues. CDR1 SNHLY and CDR2 FYNNEI come from the germline V gene. The CDR3, as DNA: TGTGCCAGTCCGGCGGAGAACACTGAAGCTTTCTTT. Residues: CASPAENTEAFF. The full variable domain, with the rest looked up from reference TRBV2 and TRBJ1-1, is EPEVTQTPSHQVTQMGQEVILRCVPISNHLYFYWYRQILGQKVEFLVSFYNNEISEKSEIFDDQFSVERPDGSNFTLKIRSTKLEDSAMYFCASPAENTEAFFGQGTRLTVV.

Worth noting for this clonotype: A much larger clone lies one base from this, so it may be a read error. This sequence joins TRBV29-1 and TRBJ2-1; 8 nucleotides agree with TRBD2. Looked up from germline, CDR1 is SQVTM and CDR2 is ANQGSEA. V gave up 0 bases and J gave up 0 bases; unmatched junction bases: 4. This CDR3 region has 16 residues. The CDR3 loop reads CSVEDPRGGSYNEQFF. The CDR3 nucleotides read TGCAGCGTTGAAGATCCCCGGGGGGGCTCCTACAATGAGCAGTTCTTC.

The rearrangement uses TRBV3-1 and TRBJ2-7, with D maybe TRBD1 (5 bases). The CDR3 extends over 13 amino acids. V lost 2 bases and J lost 5, with 10 bases in between. CDR1 LGHDT and CDR2 YNNKEL come from the germline V gene (reference sequence). Written as DNA, the CDR3 is TGTGCCAGCAGCCAACGGCAGGGTCACGAGCAGTACTTC. Translated, it gives CASSQRQGHEQYF.

The chain carries TRBV10-3 and TRBJ1-2; the D gene is possibly TRBD1 (6 bases). The germline CDR1 and CDR2 sequences are ENHRY and SYGVKD. Trimming took 6 bases from V and 5 from J, leaving 28 bases between them. The CDR3 has 18 amino acids. The CDR3 coding sequence is TGTGCCATCAGAAACATCCTGGTGCAGACAGGAGGGTCTTATGGCTACACCTTC. This encodes CAIRNILVQTGGSYGYTF.

This clonotype was seen at least ten times. V is TRBV29-1 and J is TRBJ2-3; D might be TRBD1 (5 bases). Per germline, CDR1 SQVTM and CDR2 ANQGSEA. The length of the CDR3 is 12 residues. V lost 3 bases to trimming and J lost 5 bases, with 9 bases between them. In DNA, the CDR3 is TGCAGCGTTGACAGGGCTGTAGATACGCAGTATTTT. Translation gives CSVDRAVDTQYF.

The count of this clonotype is one. This chain connects TRBV29-1 to TRBJ2-1; D might be TRBD1 or TRBD2, each matching 5 bases. V lost 4 bases and J 8 bases, leaving 18 bases between the germline ends. The CDR3 loop spans 14 amino acids. Per germline, CDR1 SQVTM and CDR2 ANQGSEA. The CDR3 loop is CSVGGAALNDEQFF. The CDR3 DNA reads as TGCAGCGTTGGAGGGGCAGCATTAAACGATGAGCAGTTCTTC.

The chain has TRBV30 and TRBJ2-3; unclear D gene. V was shortened by 0 bases and J by 6 bases, with 13 bases between the two germline ends. CDR1 and CDR2 from the germline V gene are GTSNPN and SVGIG (reference sequence). CDR3 length: 14 residues. Here the CDR3 reads CAWSVLSGSDTQYF. Here the CDR3 DNA reads TGTGCCTGGAGTGTACTTTCGGGTTCGGATACGCAGTATTTT.

The chain employs TRBV14 and TRBJ1-2, with TRBD1 as a possible D gene (5 bases). Germline loops: CDR1 SGHDN, CDR2 FVKESK. The CDR3 is 15 amino acids. V lost 4 bases to trimming and J lost 0 bases, with 12 bases between them. CDR3 loop: CASSLRTLANYGYTF. CDR3 coding DNA: TGTGCCAGCAGCCTGCGGACATTAGCTAACTATGGCTACACCTTC.

This clonotype occurred many times. The rearrangement uses TRBV11-2 and TRBJ2-4; 10 bases align to TRBD2. The J segment lost 0 bases and the V segment lost 2 bases, leaving 4 bases of the junction unmatched. The CDR3 extends over 17 amino acids. CDR1 and CDR2 (germline): SGHAT, FQNNGV. This chain's CDR3 is CASSLRSGGAAKNIQYF. The CDR3 region has the DNA TGTGCCAGCAGCTTACGAAGCGGGGGGGCAGCCAAAAACATTCAGTACTTC.